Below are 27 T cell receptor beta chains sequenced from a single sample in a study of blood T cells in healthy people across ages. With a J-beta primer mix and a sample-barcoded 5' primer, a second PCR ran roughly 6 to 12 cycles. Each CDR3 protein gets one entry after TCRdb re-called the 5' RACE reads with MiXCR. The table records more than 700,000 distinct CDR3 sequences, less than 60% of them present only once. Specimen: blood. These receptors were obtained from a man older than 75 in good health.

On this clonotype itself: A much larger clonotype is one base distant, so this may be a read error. CDR3 amino acids: CSVLAGMSGANVLTF. The CDR3 DNA is TGCAGCGTGCTAGCGGGAATGTCTGGGGCCAACGTCCTGACTTTC. The gene calls are TRBV29-1 and TRBJ2-6; 9 nucleotides align to TRBD2. The CDR3 extends over 15 amino acids. The V and J ends lost 6 bases and 1 base, in that order; junction bases with no gene match: 4. In germline, CDR1 is SQVTM, CDR2 ANQGSEA. Combining the CDR3 with reference TRBV29-1 and TRBJ2-6 gives the whole variable domain SAVISQKPSRDICQRGTSLTIQCQVDSQVTMMFWYRQQPGQSLTLIATANQGSEATYESGFVIDKFPISRPNLTFSTLTVSNMSPEDSSIYLCSVLAGMSGANVLTFGAGSRLTVL.

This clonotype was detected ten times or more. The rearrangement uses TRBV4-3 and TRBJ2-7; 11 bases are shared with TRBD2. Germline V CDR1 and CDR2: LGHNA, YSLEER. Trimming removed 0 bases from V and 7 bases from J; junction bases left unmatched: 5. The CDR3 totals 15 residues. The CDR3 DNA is TGCGCCAGCAGCCAAGATTCGAGACTAGCGGGAGAGCAGTACTTC. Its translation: CASSQDSRLAGEQYF.

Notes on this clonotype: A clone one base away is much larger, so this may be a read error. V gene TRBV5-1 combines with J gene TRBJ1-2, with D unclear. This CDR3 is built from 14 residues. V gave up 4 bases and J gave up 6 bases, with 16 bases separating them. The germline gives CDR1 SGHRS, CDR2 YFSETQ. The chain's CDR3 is CASSREREIDGYTF. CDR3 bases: TGCGCCAGCAGCAGGGAGCGGGAAATCGATGGCTACACCTTC.

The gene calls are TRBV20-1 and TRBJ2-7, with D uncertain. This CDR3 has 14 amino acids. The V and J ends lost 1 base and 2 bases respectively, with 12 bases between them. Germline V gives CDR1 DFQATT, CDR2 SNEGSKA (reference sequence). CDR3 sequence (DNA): TGCAGTGCTAGAGGTGGGTTGGGCCCCTACGAGCAGTACTTC. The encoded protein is CSARGGLGPYEQYF.

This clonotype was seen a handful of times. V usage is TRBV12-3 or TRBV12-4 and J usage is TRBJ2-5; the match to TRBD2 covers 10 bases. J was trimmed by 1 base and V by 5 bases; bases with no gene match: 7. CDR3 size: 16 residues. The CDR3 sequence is CASSRLAGAGQETQYF. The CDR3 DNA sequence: TGTGCCAGCAGTCGGCTAGCGGGAGCGGGCCAAGAGACCCAGTACTTC.

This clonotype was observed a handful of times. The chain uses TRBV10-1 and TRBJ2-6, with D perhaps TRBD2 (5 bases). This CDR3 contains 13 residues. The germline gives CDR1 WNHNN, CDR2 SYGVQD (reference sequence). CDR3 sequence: CATGESGANVLTF. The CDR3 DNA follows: TGCGCTACTGGGGAGTCTGGGGCCAACGTCCTGACTTTC.

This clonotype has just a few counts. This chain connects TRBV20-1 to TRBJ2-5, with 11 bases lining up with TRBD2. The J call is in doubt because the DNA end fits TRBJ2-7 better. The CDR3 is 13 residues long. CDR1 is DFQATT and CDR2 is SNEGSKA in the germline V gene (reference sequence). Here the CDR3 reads CSASTSGEYEQYF. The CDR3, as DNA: TGCAGTGCTTCGACTAGCGGGGAATACGAGCAGTACTTC.

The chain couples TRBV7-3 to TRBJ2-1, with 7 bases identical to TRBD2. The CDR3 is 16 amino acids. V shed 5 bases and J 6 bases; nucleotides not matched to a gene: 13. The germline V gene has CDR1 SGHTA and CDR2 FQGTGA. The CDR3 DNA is TGTGCCAGCAGCCCCGACGGTGGGAGGGCCTTCAATGAGCAGTTCTTC. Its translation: CASSPDGGRAFNEQFF.

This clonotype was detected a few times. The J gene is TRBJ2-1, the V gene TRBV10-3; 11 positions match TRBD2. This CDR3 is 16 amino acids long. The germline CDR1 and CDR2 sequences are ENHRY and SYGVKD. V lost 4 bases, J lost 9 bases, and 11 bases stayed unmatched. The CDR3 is CAISGGSGRAAIEQFF. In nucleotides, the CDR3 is TGTGCCATCAGTGGGGGTAGCGGGAGGGCCGCTATTGAGCAGTTCTTC.

CDR3 nucleotides: TGTGCCAGCAGCTCCCGGGAGCTAGCGTGGACCCAGTACTTC. Residues: CASSSRELAWTQYF. The chain joins TRBV7-9 to TRBJ2-7, with D possibly TRBD2 on 6 matching bases. The DNA matches TRBJ2-5 better at its end, which makes the J call doubtful. The CDR3 runs 14 residues. The V gene's germline CDR1 is SEHNR and CDR2 FQNEAQ (reference sequence).

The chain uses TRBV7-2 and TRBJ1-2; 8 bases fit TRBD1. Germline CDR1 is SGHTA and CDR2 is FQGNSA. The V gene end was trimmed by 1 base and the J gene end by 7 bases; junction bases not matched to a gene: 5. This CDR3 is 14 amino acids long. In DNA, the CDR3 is TGTGCCAGCAGCTTAGGGACAGGGTACTTTGGCTACACCTTC. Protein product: CASSLGTGYFGYTF.

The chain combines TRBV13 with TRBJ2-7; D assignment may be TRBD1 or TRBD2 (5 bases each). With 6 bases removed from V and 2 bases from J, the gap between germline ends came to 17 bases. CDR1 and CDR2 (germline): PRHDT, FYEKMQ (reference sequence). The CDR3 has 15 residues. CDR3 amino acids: CASSSGRGQTYEQYF. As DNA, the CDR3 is TGTGCCAGCAGTTCTGGCCGGGGCCAGACCTACGAGCAGTACTTC. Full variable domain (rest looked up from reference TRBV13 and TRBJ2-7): AAGVIQSPRHLIKEKRETATLKCYPIPRHDTVYWYQQGPGQDPQFLISFYEKMQSDKGSIPDRFSAQQFSDYHSELNMSSLELGDSALYFCASSSGRGQTYEQYFGPGTRLTVT.

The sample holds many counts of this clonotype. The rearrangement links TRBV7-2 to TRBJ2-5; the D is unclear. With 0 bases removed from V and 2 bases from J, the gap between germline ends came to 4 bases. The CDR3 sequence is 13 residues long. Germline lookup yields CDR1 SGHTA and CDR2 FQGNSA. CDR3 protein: CASSLARQETQYF. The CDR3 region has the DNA TGTGCCAGCAGCTTAGCCAGACAAGAGACCCAGTACTTC.

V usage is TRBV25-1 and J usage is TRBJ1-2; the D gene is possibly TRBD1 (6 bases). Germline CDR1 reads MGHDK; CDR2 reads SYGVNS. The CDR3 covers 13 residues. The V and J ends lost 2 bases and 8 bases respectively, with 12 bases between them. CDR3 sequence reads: CASSEMGGWGYTF. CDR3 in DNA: TGTGCCAGCAGTGAAATGGGGGGCTGGGGCTACACCTTC.

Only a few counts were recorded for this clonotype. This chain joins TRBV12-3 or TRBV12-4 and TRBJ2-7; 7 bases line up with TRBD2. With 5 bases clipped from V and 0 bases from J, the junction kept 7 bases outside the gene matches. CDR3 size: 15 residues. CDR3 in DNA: TGTGCCAGCAGTGCCGGGACTACTCGCTCCTACGAGCAGTACTTC. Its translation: CASSAGTTRSYEQYF.

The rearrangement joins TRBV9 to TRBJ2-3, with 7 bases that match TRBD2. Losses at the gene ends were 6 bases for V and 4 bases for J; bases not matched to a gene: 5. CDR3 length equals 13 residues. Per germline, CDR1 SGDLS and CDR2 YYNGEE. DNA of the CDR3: TGTGCCAGCAAGGCGGGAGTGGCAGATACGCAGTATTTT. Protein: CASKAGVADTQYF.

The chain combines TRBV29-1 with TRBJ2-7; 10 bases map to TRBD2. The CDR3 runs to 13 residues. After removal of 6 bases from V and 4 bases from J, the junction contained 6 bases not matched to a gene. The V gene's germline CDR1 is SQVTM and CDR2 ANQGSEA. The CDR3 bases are TGCAGCGTGCGGGATAGCGGGAGGTACGAGCAGTACTTC. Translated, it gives CSVRDSGRYEQYF.

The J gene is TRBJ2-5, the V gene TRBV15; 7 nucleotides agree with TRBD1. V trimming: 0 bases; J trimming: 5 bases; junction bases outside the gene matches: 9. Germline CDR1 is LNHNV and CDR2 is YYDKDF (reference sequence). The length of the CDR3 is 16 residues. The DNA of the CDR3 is TGTGCCACCAGCAGAGAAAGGGGGCAAGTGCTGGAGACCCAGTACTTC. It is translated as CATSRERGQVLETQYF.

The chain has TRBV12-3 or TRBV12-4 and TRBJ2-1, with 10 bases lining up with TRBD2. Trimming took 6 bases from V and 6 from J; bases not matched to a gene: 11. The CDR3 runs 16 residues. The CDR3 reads CASRREILAGVNEQFF. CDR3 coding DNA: TGTGCCAGCAGAAGAGAAATTCTAGCGGGAGTCAATGAGCAGTTCTTC.

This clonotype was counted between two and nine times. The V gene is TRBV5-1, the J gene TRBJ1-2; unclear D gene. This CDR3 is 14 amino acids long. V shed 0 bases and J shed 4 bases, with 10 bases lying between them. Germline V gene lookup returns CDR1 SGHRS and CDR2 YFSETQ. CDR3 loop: CASSLDLVTYGYTF. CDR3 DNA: TGCGCCAGCAGCTTGGACCTCGTCACCTATGGCTACACCTTC.

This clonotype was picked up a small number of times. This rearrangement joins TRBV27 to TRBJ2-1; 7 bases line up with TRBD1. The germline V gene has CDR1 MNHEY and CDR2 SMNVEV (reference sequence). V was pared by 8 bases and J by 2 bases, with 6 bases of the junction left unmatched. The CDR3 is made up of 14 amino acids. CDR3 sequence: CASSRDRTYNEQFF. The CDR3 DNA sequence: TGTGCCAGCTCACGGGACAGAACCTACAATGAGCAGTTCTTC.

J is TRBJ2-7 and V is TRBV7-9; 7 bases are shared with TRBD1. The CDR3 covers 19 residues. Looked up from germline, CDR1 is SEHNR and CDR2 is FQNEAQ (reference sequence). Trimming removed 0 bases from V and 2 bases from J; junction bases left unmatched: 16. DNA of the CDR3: TGTGCCAGCAGCTTAGCGTCCCTCGGGACAGCCAATGGGGCCTACGAGCAGTACTTC. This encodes CASSLASLGTANGAYEQYF.

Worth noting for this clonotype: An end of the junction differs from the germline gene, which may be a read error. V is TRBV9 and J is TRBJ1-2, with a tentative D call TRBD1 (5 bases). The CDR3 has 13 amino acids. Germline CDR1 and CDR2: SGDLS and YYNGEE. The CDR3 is CAGSRGDNYGYTF. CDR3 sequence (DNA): TGTGCCGGCAGTAGAGGGGATAACTATGGCTACACCTTC. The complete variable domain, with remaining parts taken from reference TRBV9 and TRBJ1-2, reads DSGVTQTPKHLITATGQRVTLRCSPRSGDLSVYWYQQSLDQGLQFLIQYYNGEERAKGNILERFSAQQFPDLHSELNLSSLELGDSALYFCAGSRGDNYGYTFGSGTRLTVV.

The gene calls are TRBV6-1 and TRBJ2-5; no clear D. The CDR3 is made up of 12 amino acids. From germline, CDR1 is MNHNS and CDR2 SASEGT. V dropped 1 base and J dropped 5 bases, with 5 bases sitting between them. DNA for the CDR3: TGTGCCAGCAGTGAAGGGTGGGAGACCCAGTACTTC. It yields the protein CASSEGWETQYF.

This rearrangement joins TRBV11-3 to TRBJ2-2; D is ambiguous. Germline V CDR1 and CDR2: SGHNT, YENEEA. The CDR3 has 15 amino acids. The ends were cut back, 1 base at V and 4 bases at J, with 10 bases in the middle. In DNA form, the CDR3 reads TGTGCCAGCAGCTTAGGCGGCAGATCCACCGGGGAGCTGTTTTTT. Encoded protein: CASSLGGRSTGELFF.

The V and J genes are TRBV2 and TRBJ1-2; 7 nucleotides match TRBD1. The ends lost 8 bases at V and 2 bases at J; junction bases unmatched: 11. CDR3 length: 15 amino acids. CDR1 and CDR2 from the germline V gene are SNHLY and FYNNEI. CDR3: CASAAPGQRNYGYTF. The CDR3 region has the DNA TGTGCCAGCGCCGCCCCGGGACAGAGGAACTATGGCTACACCTTC.

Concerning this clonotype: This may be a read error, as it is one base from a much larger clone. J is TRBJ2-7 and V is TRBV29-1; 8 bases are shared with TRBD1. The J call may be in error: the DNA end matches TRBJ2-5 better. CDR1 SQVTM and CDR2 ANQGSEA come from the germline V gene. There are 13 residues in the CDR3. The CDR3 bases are TGCTGCGTTACGGGACAGGTGGAAGAGACCCAGTACTTC. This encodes CCVTGQVEETQYF.